The clone carrying this T cell receptor beta chain was seen a few times. Its antigen is not known. The data originate from a study of T cell repertoires in cytomegalovirus infection. About the research overall: Use of recently identified HLA-C-restricted and well-studied HLA-B-restricted CMV epitopes was part of the study. An indication of both CMV infection and matching HLA type came from public TCR beta signatures.

Study results and caveats: Dominating the ex vivo response were TCR beta clonotypes that were CMV-specific and HLA-C-restricted. Frequencies of public TCR beta families were cumulated, and this identified carriers of CMV plus the relevant HLA.

Each CDR3 protein is one row after TCRdb ran MiXCR on the reads. The repertoire holds about 360,000 distinct CDR3 sequences, with about 35% as singletons. The material was cultured PBMCs, obtained from culture after CMV antigen stimulation. This sequence originates from a human donor in good health (CMV status not recorded). Some clones in this sample may be carry-over from other donors' samples.

The CDR3 sequence: CASWDYLNTGELFF. CDR3 coding DNA: TGTGCCAGTTGGGACTATCTGAACACCGGGGAGCTGTTTTTT. The gene calls are TRBV19 and TRBJ2-2, with 7 bases matching TRBD2. With 8 bases clipped from V and 1 base from J, the junction kept 4 bases outside the gene matches. The germline gives CDR1 LNHDA, CDR2 SQIVND (reference sequence). This CDR3 is built from 14 residues.